Sequencing of this TCR beta chain was carried out in a study of CD8 T cells in Susac syndrome. Random hexamers were used to reverse transcribe about 0.5 to 1 ug of RNA. The immunoSEQ assay covered 54 Vbeta and 13 Jbeta segments for CDR3. TCRdb reanalysed the immunoSEQ multiplex PCR reads using MiXCR and keeps one entry per CDR3 protein. The sample yields around 130,000 distinct CDR3 sequences, 85% to 95% seen once. TCR beta from blood CD8+ and CD4+ T cells was sequenced. TEMRA cells were FACS-enriched, unlike CD8+ and CD4+ T cells, which were negatively isolated. This CDR3 contains 13 residues. V lost 4 bases to trimming and J lost 4 bases, with 11 bases between them. CDR1 is SGHDT, CDR2 YYEEEE, per germline.

J is TRBJ1-1 and V is TRBV5-6; no definite D call. The sample consisted of CD4+ T cells from PBMCs. This TCR was recovered from a human donor in good health. The CDR3 spells CASSRSFLTEAFF. DNA of the CDR3: TGTGCCAGCAGCAGGTCCTTTCTCACTGAAGCTTTCTTT.